One and the same sample provided the 30 T cell receptor beta chains below, sequenced in a study of immune evolution from preneoplasia to lung adenocarcinoma. Some clones are missing from TCRdb's copy, which holds only in-frame ones; the method was immunoSEQ multiplex PCR. This sample yields approximately 3,000 clones, of which around 78% are seen a single time; around 10% belongs to the top ten. The sequenced material came from FFPE minimally invasive lung adenocarcinoma tissue. The receptors stem from a person between 55 and 80 years old with lung adenocarcinoma.

The V call is TRBV19, the J call TRBJ2-2, with 7 nucleotides matching TRBD1. V dropped 7 bases and J dropped 3; count of bases not matched to a gene: 8. The CDR3 is 15 residues long. The germline gives CDR1 LNHDA, CDR2 SQIVND (reference sequence). The CDR3 is CASITGEMDTGELFF. CDR3 in DNA: TGTGCCAGTATTACAGGGGAAATGGACACCGGGGAGCTGTTTTTT.

By frequency in the sample, this clone is large. The rearrangement uses TRBV10-2 and TRBJ1-5; 8 bases are shared with TRBD1. Per germline, CDR1 WSHSY and CDR2 SAAADI. The V gene end was trimmed by 0 bases and the J gene end by 5 bases; junction bases not matched to a gene: 3. CDR3 length equals 15 residues. The CDR3 region is CASSESQGEDQPQHF. The CDR3 DNA follows: TGCGCCAGCAGTGAGTCACAGGGGGAGGATCAGCCCCAGCATTTT.

V is TRBV18 and J is TRBJ2-7; D is perhaps TRBD1 (6 bases). The germline V and J ends were trimmed by 4 bases and 4 bases, with 11 bases remaining between them. Germline CDR1 is KGHSH and CDR2 is LQKENI. The CDR3 is 13 residues long. CDR3 sequence: CASSQPTGYEQYF. The CDR3 bases are TGTGCCAGCTCACAGCCGACAGGATACGAGCAGTACTTC.

J is TRBJ2-2 and V is TRBV4-2; D is unresolved. This CDR3 region has 13 residues. V was shortened by 0 bases and J by 4 bases, with 3 bases between the two germline ends. Germline CDR1 LGHNA, CDR2 YNFKEQ. CDR3 in amino acids: CASSQDATGELFF. For the CDR3, the DNA is TGTGCCAGCAGCCAAGATGCCACCGGGGAGCTGTTTTTT.

This clone was recorded once. The CDR3 coding sequence is TGCAGTGCGGCAGGGGATCAGCCCCAGCATTTT. Translating it yields CSAAGDQPQHF. The chain joins TRBV20-1 to TRBJ1-5, with a tentative D call TRBD1 (6 bases). This CDR3 has 11 residues. CDR1 DFQATT and CDR2 SNEGSKA come from the germline V gene (reference sequence). Trimming removed 6 bases at V and 5 bases at J, with 8 bases between.

The chain uses TRBV29-1 and TRBJ2-7; D possibly corresponds to TRBD1 (6 bases). Per the germline V gene, CDR1 is SQVTM and CDR2 is ANQGSEA. The V and J ends lost 3 bases and 3 bases respectively, with 9 bases between them. There are 12 residues in the CDR3. CDR3 residues: CSVETGRYEQYF. For the CDR3, the DNA is TGCAGCGTTGAGACAGGCCGCTACGAGCAGTACTTC.

This clone has just a few counts. The genes are TRBV28 and TRBJ2-5, with D possibly called TRBD1 or TRBD2 (6 bases each). The V gene's germline CDR1 is MDHEN and CDR2 SYDVKM. The CDR3 has 15 residues. Deletions cut 6 bases from V and 3 bases from J, with 17 bases between. As DNA, the CDR3 is TGTGCCAGCAGCCCTACAGGGACGGGAGAAGAGACCCAGTACTTC. Amino acids: CASSPTGTGEETQYF. The full variable domain, its missing parts supplied by reference TRBV28 and TRBJ2-5, is DVKVTQSSRYLVKRTGEKVFLECVQDMDHENMFWYRQDPGLGLRLIYFSYDVKMKEKGDIPEGYSVSREKKERFSLILESASTNQTSMYLCASSPTGTGEETQYFGPGTRLLVL.

The rearrangement uses TRBV5-1 and TRBJ2-1; D is perhaps TRBD2 (6 bases). This CDR3 has 16 residues. Germline V gene lookup returns CDR1 SGHRS and CDR2 YFSETQ. V was trimmed by 0 bases and J by 6 bases, leaving 16 bases between them. For the CDR3, the DNA is TGCGCCAGCAGCTTGGGGGGGGAAAGAGAGGGCAATGAGCAGTTCTTC. Its translation is CASSLGGEREGNEQFF.

The rearrangement uses TRBV19 and TRBJ2-7; TRBD1 might be the D (6 bases). Germline lookup yields CDR1 LNHDA and CDR2 SQIVND (reference sequence). Deletions cut 2 bases from V and 0 bases from J, with 14 bases between. CDR3 size: 16 residues. The CDR3 nucleotides are TGTGCCAGTAGTATAATGGACAGTCCGAGCTCCTACGAGCAGTACTTC. This gives the protein CASSIMDSPSSYEQYF.

V usage is TRBV28 and J usage is TRBJ2-3, with TRBD1 as a possible D gene (6 bases). V lost 3 bases to trimming and J lost 1 base, with 11 bases between them. The CDR3 has 15 residues. Germline V lookup: CDR1 MDHEN, CDR2 SYDVKM. CDR3 sequence: CASSFTTGGTDTQYF. The CDR3 coding sequence is TGTGCCAGCAGTTTCACGACAGGCGGCACAGATACGCAGTATTTT.

The V call is TRBV7-9, the J call TRBJ2-2; D is perhaps TRBD2 (5 bases). The germline V gene has CDR1 SEHNR and CDR2 FQNEAQ (reference sequence). This CDR3 spans 15 amino acids. The germline V and J ends were trimmed by 1 base and 4 bases, with 10 bases remaining between them. DNA for the CDR3: TGTGCCAGCAGCTTAGGAGGGCCGGGCACCGGGGAGCTGTTTTTT. Translation gives CASSLGGPGTGELFF.

The sample holds a few counts of this clone. The chain combines TRBV2 with TRBJ2-1; 7 nucleotides line up with TRBD2. CDR1 SNHLY and CDR2 FYNNEI come from the germline V gene. The CDR3 sequence is 15 residues long. After removal of 4 bases from V and 3 bases from J, the junction contained 6 bases not matched to a gene. CDR3 sequence (DNA): TGTGCCAGCAGTGGTGGGACTACATTCTACAATGAGCAGTTCTTC. Protein sequence: CASSGGTTFYNEQFF. Full variable domain (outside the CDR3, taken from reference TRBV2 and TRBJ2-1): EPEVTQTPSHQVTQMGQEVILRCVPISNHLYFYWYRQILGQKVEFLVSFYNNEISEKSEIFDDQFSVERPDGSNFTLKIRSTKLEDSAMYFCASSGGTTFYNEQFFGPGTRLTVL.

This clone is large (0.1 to 1%) by share. The chain carries TRBV11-3 and TRBJ1-2, with TRBD1 as a possible D gene (5 bases). Between the trimmed V and J ends, which lost 8 bases and 4 bases, there was a span of 20 bases. Germline V gene lookup returns CDR1 SGHNT and CDR2 YENEEA. This CDR3 has 15 amino acids. CDR3 bases: TGTGCCAGCCGCCCGGGTGGGGGAACCCGCTATGGCTACACCTTC. Protein sequence: CASRPGGGTRYGYTF.

The V call is TRBV18, the J call TRBJ2-3; 11 positions match TRBD2. Germline-derived CDR1 and CDR2 are KGHSH and LQKENI. The CDR3 is made up of 16 amino acids. J was trimmed by 0 bases and V by 6 bases; bases with no gene match: 5. In nucleotides, the CDR3 is TGTGCCAGCTCGCCGACTAGCGGGGCTAGCACAGATACGCAGTATTTT. Translating gives CASSPTSGASTDTQYF.

The sample holds a few counts of this clone. The chain employs TRBV10-1 and TRBJ2-7, with TRBD2 matching 7 bases. Germline V lookup: CDR1 WNHNN, CDR2 SYGVQD (reference sequence). The CDR3 has 14 residues. V gave up 2 bases and J gave up 3 bases; unmatched junction bases: 4. The CDR3 here is CASSEGASGYEQYF. For the CDR3, the DNA is TGCGCCAGCAGTGAGGGGGCTAGCGGCTACGAGCAGTACTTC.

V usage is TRBV7-2 and J usage is TRBJ2-1, with D possibly being TRBD1 (6 bases). This CDR3 is 12 amino acids long. CDR1 is SGHTA, CDR2 FQGNSA, per germline. Between the trimmed V and J ends, which lost 0 bases and 10 bases, there was a span of 7 bases. The CDR3 DNA follows: TGTGCCAGCAGCTTAGCGCAGGGGGAGCAGTTCTTC. It specifies CASSLAQGEQFF.

This clone was found once. V and J are TRBV27 and TRBJ2-1, with TRBD1 matching 8 bases. The CDR3 has 15 residues. Losses at the gene ends were 5 bases for V and 2 bases for J; bases not matched to a gene: 5. Germline V gene data show CDR1 as MNHEY and CDR2 as SMNVEV (reference sequence). The DNA of the CDR3 is TGTGCCAGCAGTCCCCGGACAGGGACCTACAATGAGCAGTTCTTC. It translates to CASSPRTGTYNEQFF.

This clone was recorded a few times. V is TRBV6-1 and J is TRBJ1-5, with D possibly matching TRBD1 (6 bases). CDR1 MNHNS and CDR2 SASEGT come from the germline V gene. The length of the CDR3 is 15 residues. V lost 1 base to trimming and J lost 1 base, with 8 bases between them. The DNA for the CDR3 is TGTGCCAGCAGTGAAGAAGGACAGAGCAATCAGCCCCAGCATTTT. Translating gives CASSEEGQSNQPQHF.

CDR3 sequence (DNA): TGCGCCAGCAGCACCGGGGACAGGGCTAACTATGGCTACACCTTC. It translates to CASSTGDRANYGYTF. The chain employs TRBV5-1 and TRBJ1-2; TRBD1 matches 9 bases. Trimming at V came to 4 bases and at J to 0 bases, leaving 4 bases not matched to a gene. This CDR3 has 15 residues. Germline loops: CDR1 SGHRS, CDR2 YFSETQ.

This clone has just a few counts. The chain uses TRBV10-2 and TRBJ1-5; D is possibly TRBD1 (5 bases). This CDR3 has 15 amino acids. Trimming took off 2 bases at V and 5 bases at J, with 13 bases between the two ends. Germline V gene lookup returns CDR1 WSHSY and CDR2 SAAADI. CDR3 sequence (DNA): TGCGCCAGCAGTGAGAGTTCGGGGGAGGATCAGCCCCAGCATTTT. This codes for CASSESSGEDQPQHF.

J is TRBJ1-2 and V is TRBV2; no firm D call. The germline V gene encodes CDR1 SNHLY and CDR2 FYNNEI. V lost 5 bases, J lost 4 bases, and 11 bases lay in between. This CDR3 is built from 13 residues. The CDR3 region is CASSPASGYGYTF. The CDR3, as DNA: TGTGCCAGCAGTCCCGCCTCGGGCTATGGCTACACCTTC.

This clone is a singleton in its sample. The chain employs TRBV28 and TRBJ1-2, with D uncertain. The V end was cut by 7 bases, the J end by 6 bases, with 15 bases between. Germline-derived CDR1 and CDR2 are MDHEN and SYDVKM. The CDR3 sequence is 13 residues long. The CDR3 DNA reads as TGTGCCAGCACCTCGCTGGGTCGGGATGGCTACACCTTC. It translates to CASTSLGRDGYTF.

As concerns this clone: The identical CDR3 is also encoded by other nucleotide sequences in the sample. CDR3 DNA: TGTGCCTGGAAAATTTTCCCCCTGGGGGAGAGGGGAGAGACCCAGTACTTC. This translates into CAWKIFPLGERGETQYF. V and J are TRBV30 and TRBJ2-5; D may correspond to TRBD1 or TRBD2 (5 bases each). The length of the CDR3 is 17 residues. CDR1 is GTSNPN, CDR2 SVGIG, per germline (reference sequence). V shed 4 bases and J shed 4 bases, with 25 bases lying between them.

The rearrangement uses TRBV19 and TRBJ2-7, with TRBD1 identical over 8 bases. Germline V lookup: CDR1 LNHDA, CDR2 SQIVND (reference sequence). The CDR3 runs to 14 residues. The trim removed 5 bases at V and 5 bases at J, leaving 8 bases unmatched. The CDR3 sequence is CASSPRQGRNEQYF. The CDR3 DNA reads TGTGCCAGTAGTCCGAGACAGGGGAGGAACGAGCAGTACTTC.

This clone has a handful of counts. J is TRBJ2-5 and V is TRBV7-9, with 9 bases matching TRBD2. Unmatched junction bases numbered 5, after V lost 4 bases and J lost 5 bases. Per the germline V gene, CDR1 is SEHNR and CDR2 is FQNEAQ (reference sequence). The CDR3 totals 14 residues. CDR3 sequence (DNA): TGTGCCAGCAGCTCAGGGACTAGCTGGGAGACCCAGTACTTC. Its translation is CASSSGTSWETQYF.

The chain joins TRBV5-4 to TRBJ2-7; 8 nucleotides align to TRBD1. The CDR3 is made up of 14 amino acids. Germline CDR1 SGHNT, CDR2 YYREEE (reference sequence). With 4 bases clipped from V and 2 bases from J, the junction kept 5 bases outside the gene matches. Here the CDR3 DNA reads TGTGCCAGCAGCCAGGACAGGGTCACCTACGAGCAGTACTTC. Translation gives CASSQDRVTYEQYF.

The chain is built from TRBV7-9 and TRBJ2-1; 11 bases are a match to TRBD2. The CDR3 is 17 amino acids. Germline V gene sequence: CDR1 SEHNR, CDR2 FQNEAQ (reference sequence). Trimming took 5 bases from V and 4 from J; bases not matched to a gene: 10. DNA of the CDR3: TGTGCCAGCAGCCCCCGCAGACTAGCGGGAACGTACAATGAGCAGTTCTTC. Amino acids: CASSPRRLAGTYNEQFF.

This chain links TRBV30 with TRBJ2-5; a possible D gene is TRBD2 (6 bases). V gave up 3 bases and J gave up 5 bases, with 13 bases separating them. In germline, CDR1 is GTSNPN, CDR2 SVGIG (reference sequence). The CDR3 totals 13 residues. CDR3 coding DNA: TGTGCCTGGAGCGCGTTGGCGGGGGAGACCCAGTACTTC. It yields the protein CAWSALAGETQYF.

The rearrangement joins TRBV5-4 to TRBJ2-1; a possible D gene is TRBD1 (6 bases). Trimming shortened V by 5 bases and J by 0 bases, and 12 bases separated the two germline ends. This CDR3 is built from 15 residues. Germline V gives CDR1 SGHNT, CDR2 YYREEE (reference sequence). CDR3 region: CASSRDTSSYNEQFF. The DNA of the CDR3 is TGTGCCAGCAGTAGGGACACGAGCTCCTACAATGAGCAGTTCTTC.

The chain is built from TRBV27 and TRBJ2-7; the D is unclear. The V gene lost 2 bases and the J gene lost 6 bases, with 11 bases spanning the gap. Germline-derived CDR1 and CDR2 are MNHEY and SMNVEV (reference sequence). The CDR3 is made up of 13 amino acids. CDR3 amino acids: CASSLLGRSEQYF. In DNA form, the CDR3 reads TGTGCCAGCAGTTTACTGGGTCGAAGCGAGCAGTACTTC.